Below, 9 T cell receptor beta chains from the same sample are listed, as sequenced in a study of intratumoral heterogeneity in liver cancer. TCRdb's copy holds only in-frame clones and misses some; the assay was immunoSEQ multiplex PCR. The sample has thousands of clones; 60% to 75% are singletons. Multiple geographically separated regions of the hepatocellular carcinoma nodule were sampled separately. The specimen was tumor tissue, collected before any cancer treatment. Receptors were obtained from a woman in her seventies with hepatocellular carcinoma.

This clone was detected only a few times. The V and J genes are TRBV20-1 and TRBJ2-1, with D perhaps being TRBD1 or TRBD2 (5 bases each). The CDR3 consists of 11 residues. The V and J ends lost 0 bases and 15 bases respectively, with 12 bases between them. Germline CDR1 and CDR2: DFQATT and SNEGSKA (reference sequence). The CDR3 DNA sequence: TGCAGTGCTAGAGATCACGGGACGCGGTTCTTC. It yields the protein CSARDHGTRFF.

CDR3 in DNA: TGTGCCAGCAGTGACACATTCAGGGACTATGGCTACACCTTC. This encodes CASSDTFRDYGYTF. The chain recombines TRBV2 with TRBJ1-2, with D perhaps matching TRBD1 (5 bases). CDR3 length: 14 amino acids. Germline values: CDR1 SNHLY, CDR2 FYNNEI. The ends were cut back, 3 bases at V and 3 bases at J, with 11 bases in the middle. Filled out from reference TRBV2 and TRBJ1-2, the complete variable domain reads EPEVTQTPSHQVTQMGQEVILRCVPISNHLYFYWYRQILGQKVEFLVSFYNNEISEKSEIFDDQFSVERPDGSNFTLKIRSTKLEDSAMYFCASSDTFRDYGYTFGSGTRLTVV.

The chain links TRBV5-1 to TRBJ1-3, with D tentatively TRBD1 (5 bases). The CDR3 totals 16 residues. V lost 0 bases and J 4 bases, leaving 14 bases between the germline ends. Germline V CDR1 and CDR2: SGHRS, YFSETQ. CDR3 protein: CASSLAGGRAGNTIYF. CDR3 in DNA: TGCGCCAGCAGCTTGGCCGGCGGCAGGGCCGGAAACACCATATATTTT.

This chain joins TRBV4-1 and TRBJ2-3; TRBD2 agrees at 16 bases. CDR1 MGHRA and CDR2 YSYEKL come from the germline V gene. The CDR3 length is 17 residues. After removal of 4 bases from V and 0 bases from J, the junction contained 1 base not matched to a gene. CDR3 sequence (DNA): TGCGCCAGCAGCCCGGGACTAGCGGGAGGGAGCACAGATACGCAGTATTTT. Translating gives CASSPGLAGGSTDTQYF.

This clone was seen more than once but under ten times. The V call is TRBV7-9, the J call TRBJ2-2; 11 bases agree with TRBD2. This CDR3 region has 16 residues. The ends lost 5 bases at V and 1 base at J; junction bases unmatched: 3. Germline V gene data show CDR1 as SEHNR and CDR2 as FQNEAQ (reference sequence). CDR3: CASSPTSGRNTGELFF. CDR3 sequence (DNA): TGTGCCAGCAGCCCAACTAGCGGGAGGAACACCGGGGAGCTGTTTTTT.

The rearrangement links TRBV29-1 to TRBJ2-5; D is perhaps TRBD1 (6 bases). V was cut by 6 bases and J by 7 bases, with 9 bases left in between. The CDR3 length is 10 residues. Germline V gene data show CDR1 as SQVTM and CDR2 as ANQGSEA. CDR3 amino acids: CSVTTGTQYF. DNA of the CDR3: TGCAGCGTAACGACAGGGACCCAGTACTTC.

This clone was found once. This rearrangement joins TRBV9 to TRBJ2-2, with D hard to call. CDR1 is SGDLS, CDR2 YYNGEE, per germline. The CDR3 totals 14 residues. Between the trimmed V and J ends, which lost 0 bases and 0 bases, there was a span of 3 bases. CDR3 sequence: CASSVVPNTGELFF. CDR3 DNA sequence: TGTGCCAGCAGCGTAGTACCGAACACCGGGGAGCTGTTTTTT.

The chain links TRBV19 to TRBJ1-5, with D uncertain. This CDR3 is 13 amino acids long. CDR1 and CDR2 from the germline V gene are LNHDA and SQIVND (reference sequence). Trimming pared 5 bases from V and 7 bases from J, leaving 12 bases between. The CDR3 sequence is CASSPNPDQPQHF. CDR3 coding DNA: TGTGCCAGTAGTCCAAACCCGGACCAGCCCCAGCATTTT.

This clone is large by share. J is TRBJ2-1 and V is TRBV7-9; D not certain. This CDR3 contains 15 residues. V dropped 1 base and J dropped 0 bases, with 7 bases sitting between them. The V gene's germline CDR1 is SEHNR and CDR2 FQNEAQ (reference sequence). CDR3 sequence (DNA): TGTGCCAGCAGCTTAGTTCCGAGCTCCTACAATGAGCAGTTCTTC. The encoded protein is CASSLVPSSYNEQFF.